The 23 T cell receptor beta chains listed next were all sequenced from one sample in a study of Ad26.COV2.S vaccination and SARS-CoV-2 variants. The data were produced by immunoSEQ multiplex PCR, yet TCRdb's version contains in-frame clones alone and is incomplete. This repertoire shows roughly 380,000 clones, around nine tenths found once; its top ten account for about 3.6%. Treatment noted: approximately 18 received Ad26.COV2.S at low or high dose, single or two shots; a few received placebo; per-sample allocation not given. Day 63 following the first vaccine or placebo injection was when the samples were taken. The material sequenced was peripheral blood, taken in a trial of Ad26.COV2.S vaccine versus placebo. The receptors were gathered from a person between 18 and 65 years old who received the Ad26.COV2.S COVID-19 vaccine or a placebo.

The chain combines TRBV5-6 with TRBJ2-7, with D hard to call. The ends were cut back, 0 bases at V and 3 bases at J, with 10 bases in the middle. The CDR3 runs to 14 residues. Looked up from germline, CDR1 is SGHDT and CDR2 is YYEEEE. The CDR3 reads CASSLGYLDYEQYF. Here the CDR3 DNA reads TGTGCCAGCAGCTTGGGGTATTTGGACTACGAGCAGTACTTC.

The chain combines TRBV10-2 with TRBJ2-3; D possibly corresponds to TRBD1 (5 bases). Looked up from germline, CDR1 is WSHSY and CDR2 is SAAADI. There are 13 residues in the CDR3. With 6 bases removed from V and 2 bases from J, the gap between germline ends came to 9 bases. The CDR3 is CASRVTATDTQYF. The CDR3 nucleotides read TGCGCCAGCAGGGTGACAGCCACAGATACGCAGTATTTT.

The CDR3 sequence: CASSLFSGSTDTQYF. DNA for the CDR3: TGTGCCAGCAGCTTATTCTCGGGTTCGACAGATACGCAGTATTTT. This chain connects TRBV7-3 to TRBJ2-3; D gene uncertain. The CDR3 consists of 15 residues. V gave up 2 bases and J gave up 3 bases, with 12 bases separating them. Germline values: CDR1 SGHTA, CDR2 FQGTGA.

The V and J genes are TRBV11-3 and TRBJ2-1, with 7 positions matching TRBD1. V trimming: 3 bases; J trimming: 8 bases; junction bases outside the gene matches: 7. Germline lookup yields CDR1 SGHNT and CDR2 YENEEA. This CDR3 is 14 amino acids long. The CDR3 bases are TGTGCCAGCAGCTTGGGGGTAACAGGGGATGAGCAGTTCTTC. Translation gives CASSLGVTGDEQFF.

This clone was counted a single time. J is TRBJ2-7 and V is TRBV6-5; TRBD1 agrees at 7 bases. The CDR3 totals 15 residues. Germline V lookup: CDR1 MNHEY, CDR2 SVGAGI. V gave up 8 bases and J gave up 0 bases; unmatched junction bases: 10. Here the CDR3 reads CASRVVQGTSYEQYF. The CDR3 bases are TGTGCCAGCCGGGTAGTACAGGGGACCTCCTACGAGCAGTACTTC.

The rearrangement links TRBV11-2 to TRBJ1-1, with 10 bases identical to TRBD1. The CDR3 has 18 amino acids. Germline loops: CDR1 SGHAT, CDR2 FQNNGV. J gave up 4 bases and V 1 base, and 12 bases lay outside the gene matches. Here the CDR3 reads CASSLVRGPDRGATEAFF. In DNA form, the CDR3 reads TGTGCCAGCAGCTTAGTTCGGGGCCCGGACAGGGGGGCCACTGAAGCTTTCTTT.

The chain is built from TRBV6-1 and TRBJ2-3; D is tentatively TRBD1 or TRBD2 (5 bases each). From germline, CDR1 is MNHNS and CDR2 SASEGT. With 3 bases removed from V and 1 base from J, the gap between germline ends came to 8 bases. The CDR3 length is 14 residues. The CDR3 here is CASSEGTRTDTQYF. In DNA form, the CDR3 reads TGTGCCAGCAGTGAGGGGACCCGCACAGATACGCAGTATTTT.

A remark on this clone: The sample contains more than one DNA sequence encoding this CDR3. CDR3 DNA sequence: TGCGCCAGCAGCCAGGTATCTAGCACAGATACGCAGTATTTT. This codes for CASSQVSSTDTQYF. The chain joins TRBV4-3 to TRBJ2-3; D uncertain. The CDR3 length is 14 residues. V was shortened by 3 bases and J by 0 bases, with 7 bases between the two germline ends. The germline gives CDR1 LGHNA, CDR2 YSLEER.

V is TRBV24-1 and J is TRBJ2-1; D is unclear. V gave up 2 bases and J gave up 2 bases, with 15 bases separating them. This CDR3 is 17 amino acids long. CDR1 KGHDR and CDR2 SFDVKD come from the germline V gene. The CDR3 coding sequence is TGTGCCACCAGTGATTGGGGTACGGCAATCGCCTACAATGAGCAGTTCTTC. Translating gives CATSDWGTAIAYNEQFF.

This CDR3 is CASSPGRNNYGYTF. The CDR3 DNA reads as TGTGCCAGTAGCCCGGGACGGAATAACTATGGCTACACCTTC. The V gene is TRBV19, the J gene TRBJ1-2; TRBD1 is a possible D gene (5 bases). V dropped 6 bases and J dropped 1 base, with 12 bases sitting between them. The CDR3 is 14 amino acids. Germline values: CDR1 LNHDA, CDR2 SQIVND (reference sequence).

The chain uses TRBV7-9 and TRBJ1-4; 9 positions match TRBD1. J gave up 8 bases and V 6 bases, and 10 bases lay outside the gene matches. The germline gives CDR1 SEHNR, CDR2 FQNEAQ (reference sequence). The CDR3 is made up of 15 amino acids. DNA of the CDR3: TGTGCCAGCAGGACCTCACAGGGGGCGAGAGAAAAACTGTTTTTT. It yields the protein CASRTSQGAREKLFF.

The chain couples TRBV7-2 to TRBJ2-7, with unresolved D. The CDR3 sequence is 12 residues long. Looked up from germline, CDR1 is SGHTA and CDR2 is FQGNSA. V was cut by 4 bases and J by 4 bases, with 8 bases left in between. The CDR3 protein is CASSSFLYEQYF. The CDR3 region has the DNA TGTGCCAGCAGCTCCTTTCTTTACGAGCAGTACTTC.

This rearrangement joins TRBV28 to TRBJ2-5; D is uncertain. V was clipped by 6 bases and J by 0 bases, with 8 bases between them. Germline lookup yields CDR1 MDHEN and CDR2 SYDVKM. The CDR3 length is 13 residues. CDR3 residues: CASRPPYQETQYF. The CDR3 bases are TGTGCCAGCAGACCCCCGTACCAAGAGACCCAGTACTTC.

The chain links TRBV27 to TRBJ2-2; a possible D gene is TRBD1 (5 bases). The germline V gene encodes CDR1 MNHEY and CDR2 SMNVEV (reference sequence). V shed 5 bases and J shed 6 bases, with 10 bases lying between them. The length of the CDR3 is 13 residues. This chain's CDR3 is CASSPRGSGELFF. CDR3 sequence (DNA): TGTGCCAGCAGTCCAAGGGGCTCCGGGGAGCTGTTTTTT.

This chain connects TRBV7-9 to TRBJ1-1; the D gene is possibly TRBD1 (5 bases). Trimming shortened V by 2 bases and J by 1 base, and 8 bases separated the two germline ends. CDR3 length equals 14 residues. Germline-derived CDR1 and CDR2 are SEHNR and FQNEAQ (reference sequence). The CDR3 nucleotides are TGTGCCAGCAGCTTATGGGGCCAGAACACTGAAGCTTTCTTT. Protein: CASSLWGQNTEAFF.

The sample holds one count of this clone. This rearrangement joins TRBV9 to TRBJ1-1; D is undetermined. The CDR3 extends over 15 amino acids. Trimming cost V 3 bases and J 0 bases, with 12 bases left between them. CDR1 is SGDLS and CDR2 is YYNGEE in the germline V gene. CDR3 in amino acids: CASSAGLGLNTEAFF. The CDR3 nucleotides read TGTGCCAGCAGCGCTGGGTTGGGTTTGAACACTGAAGCTTTCTTT.

CDR3 sequence (DNA): TGCGCCAGCAGCCTGGCTTCTGGACAGAACTACGAGCAGTACTTC. This encodes CASSLASGQNYEQYF. The V gene is TRBV5-1, the J gene TRBJ2-7, with TRBD1 as a possible D gene (6 bases). The CDR3 extends over 15 amino acids. Per germline, CDR1 SGHRS and CDR2 YFSETQ. V was trimmed by 4 bases and J by 3 bases, leaving 17 bases between them.

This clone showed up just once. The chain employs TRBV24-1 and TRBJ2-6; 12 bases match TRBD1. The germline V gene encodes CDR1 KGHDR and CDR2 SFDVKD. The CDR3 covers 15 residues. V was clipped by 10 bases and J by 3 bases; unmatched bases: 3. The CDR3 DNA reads TGTGCCACGGGACAGGGGGCTAATGGGGCCAACGTCCTGACTTTC. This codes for CATGQGANGANVLTF.

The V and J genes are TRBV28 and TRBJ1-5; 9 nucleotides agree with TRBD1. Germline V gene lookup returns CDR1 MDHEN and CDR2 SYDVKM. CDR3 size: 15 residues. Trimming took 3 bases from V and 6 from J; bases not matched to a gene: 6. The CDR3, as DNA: TGTGCCAGCAGTTTCTCGGGACAGGGTACTCAGCCCCAGCATTTT. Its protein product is CASSFSGQGTQPQHF.

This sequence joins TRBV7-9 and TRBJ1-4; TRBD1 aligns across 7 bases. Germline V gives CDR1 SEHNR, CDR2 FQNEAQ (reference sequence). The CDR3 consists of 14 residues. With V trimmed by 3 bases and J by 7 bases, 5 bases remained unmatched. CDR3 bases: TGTGCCAGCAGCTTGACAGGGTTGACTGAAAAACTGTTTTTT. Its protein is CASSLTGLTEKLFF.

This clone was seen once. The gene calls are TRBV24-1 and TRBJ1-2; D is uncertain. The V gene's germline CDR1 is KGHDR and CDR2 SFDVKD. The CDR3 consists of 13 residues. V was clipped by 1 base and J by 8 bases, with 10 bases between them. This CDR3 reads CATSDLYDGGYTF. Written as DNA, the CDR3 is TGTGCCACCAGTGATTTATACGATGGGGGCTACACCTTC.

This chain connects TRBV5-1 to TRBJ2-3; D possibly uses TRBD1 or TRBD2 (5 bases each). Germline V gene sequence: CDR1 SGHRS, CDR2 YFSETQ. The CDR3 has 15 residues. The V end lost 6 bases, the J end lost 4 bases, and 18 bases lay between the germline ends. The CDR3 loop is CASTRDGSIADTQYF. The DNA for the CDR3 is TGCGCCAGCACGAGGGACGGGTCGATCGCAGATACGCAGTATTTT.

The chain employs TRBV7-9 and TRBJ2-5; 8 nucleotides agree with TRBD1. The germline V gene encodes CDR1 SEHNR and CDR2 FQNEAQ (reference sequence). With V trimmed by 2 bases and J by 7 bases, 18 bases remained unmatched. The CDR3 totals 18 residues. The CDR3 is CASSLNSGTGVTRGTQYF. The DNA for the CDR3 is TGTGCCAGCAGCTTAAATTCTGGGACAGGCGTTACAAGAGGGACCCAGTACTTC.